These T cell receptor beta chains were read from a single sample in a study of PD-1 blockade in mismatch repair-deficient tumors. The data were produced by immunoSEQ multiplex PCR, yet TCRdb's version contains in-frame clones alone and is incomplete. The profile shows roughly 80,000 clones, 65% to 85% of them singletons. The sample was peripheral blood, taken 12 weeks after starting pembrolizumab. These receptors were obtained from an adult with mismatch repair-deficient cancer. Both conserved end residues are part of each CDR3. D genes are given only for firm matches. Clone size is shown for a subset of rows, as once, few, many or a class of expanded clone.

-,-,TRBV6-5,TRBJ1-2,CASSYSGGNYGYTF,TGTGCCAGCAGTTACTCGGGGGGTAACTATGGCTACACCTTC
-,-,TRBV7-3,TRBJ2-3,CASSLTVDNTDTQYF,TGTGCCAGCAGCTTAACAGTGGACAACACAGATACGCAGTATTTT
-,TRBD2,TRBV4-3,TRBJ2-7,CASSPFRTSGSYEQYF,TGCGCCAGCAGCCCCTTCAGGACTAGCGGCAGCTACGAGCAGTACTTC
-,TRBD1,TRBV2,TRBJ1-3,CASSDSGRGLGNTIYF,TGTGCCAGCAGTGATAGTGGCAGGGGGCTTGGAAACACCATATATTTT
-,-,TRBV6-5,TRBJ2-2,CASSYSRVTGELFF,TGTGCCAGCAGTTACTCCAGGGTCACCGGGGAGCTGTTTTTT
-,TRBD2,TRBV9,TRBJ2-7,CASSTGTSGSEQYF,TGTGCCAGCAGCACAGGGACTAGCGGGAGCGAGCAGTACTTC
many,-,TRBV7-9,TRBJ1-4,CASSLGQNNEKLFF,TGTGCCAGCAGCCTCGGACAGAATAATGAAAAACTGTTTTTT
-,-,TRBV4-2,TRBJ1-3,CASSQEAISGNTIYF,TGTGCCAGCAGCCAAGAAGCGATATCTGGAAACACCATATATTTT
few,-,TRBV14,TRBJ1-1,CASSLWTLSEAFF,TGTGCCAGCAGTCTTTGGACATTGTCTGAAGCTTTCTTT
-,TRBD2,TRBV16,TRBJ2-3,CASSQVKGGFTDTQYF,TGTGCCAGCAGCCAAGTGAAGGGAGGGTTCACAGATACGCAGTATTTT
-,TRBD1,TRBV2,TRBJ2-7,CASTEDRGAYEQYF,TGTGCCAGCACCGAGGACAGGGGAGCCTACGAGCAGTACTTC
-,-,TRBV14,TRBJ2-1,CASSQGTSGYNEQFF,TGTGCCAGCAGCCAAGGGACCAGCGGCTACAATGAGCAGTTCTTC
-,-,TRBV12-5,TRBJ1-5,CASGFGGNQPQHF,TGTGCTAGTGGTTTCGGTGGCAATCAGCCCCAGCATTTT
-,TRBD2,TRBV23-1,TRBJ2-3,CASRGLAGGCGADTQYF,TGCGCCAGCAGAGGACTAGCGGGAGGGTGTGGGGCAGATACGCAGTATTTT
-,TRBD2,TRBV14,TRBJ2-1,CASSQDWLAGDNEQFF,TGTGCCAGCAGCCAAGATTGGCTAGCGGGAGACAATGAGCAGTTCTTC
-,-,TRBV19,TRBJ1-3,CASPPEGWSGNTIYF,TGTGCCAGCCCCCCGGAGGGATGGTCTGGAAACACCATATATTTT
once,TRBD1,TRBV4-1,TRBJ1-1,CASSPGTGISTEAFF,TGCGCCAGCAGCCCGGGGACAGGGATTTCCACTGAAGCTTTCTTT
-,-,TRBV29-1,TRBJ2-1,CSAVEGTHSYNEQFF,TGCAGCGCCGTGGAGGGGACCCATTCCTACAATGAGCAGTTCTTC
-,-,TRBV5-1,TRBJ1-2,CASSLAVQTGGYTF,TGCGCCAGCAGCTTGGCAGTTCAGACCGGTGGCTACACCTTC
-,-,TRBV7-2,TRBJ2-7,CASSFTRAYEQYF,TGTGCCAGCAGCTTCACCAGGGCGTACGAGCAGTACTTC
-,TRBD2,TRBV7-9,TRBJ2-7,CASSPKTSGAYEQYF,TGTGCCAGCAGCCCAAAGACTAGCGGGGCCTACGAGCAGTACTTC
-,-,TRBV12-5,TRBJ2-2,CASGLVLSANGELFF,TGTGCTAGTGGTTTGGTACTCTCGGCCAACGGGGAGCTGTTTTTT
once,-,TRBV19,TRBJ2-4,CASSILSRPPIQYF,TGTGCCAGTAGTATTCTGAGTCGGCCCCCCATTCAGTACTTC
-,TRBD2,TRBV10-3,TRBJ2-1,CAISARTSALGNEQFF,TGTGCCATCAGTGCCAGGACTAGCGCCCTAGGTAATGAGCAGTTCTTC
-,TRBD1,TRBV9,TRBJ1-2,CASTRNTGGLGYTF,TGTGCCAGCACCCGAAATACAGGGGGCTTAGGCTACACCTTC
-,TRBD2,TRBV5-6,TRBJ2-1,CASSLVRTSVYNEQFF,TGTGCCAGCAGCTTGGTTAGGACTAGCGTTTACAATGAGCAGTTCTTC
few,-,TRBV18,TRBJ2-1,CASSPVATRFYNEQFF,TGTGCCAGCTCACCAGTTGCGACGAGATTCTACAATGAGCAGTTCTTC
-,TRBD1,TRBV6-5,TRBJ1-2,CASNPGQGPFYGYTF,TGTGCCAGCAACCCCGGACAGGGACCCTTCTATGGCTACACCTTC
-,-,TRBV5-1,TRBJ2-1,CASSFGLGSEQFF,TGCGCCAGCAGCTTCGGGCTAGGCAGTGAGCAGTTCTTC